Detailed here is one T cell receptor beta chain. These data come from a study of cytomegalovirus exposure and HLA in healthy donors. The primer mix had 60 Vbeta and 13 Jbeta primers. The table came from immunoSEQ multiplex PCR; TCRdb's copy has only in-frame clones and leaves some out. The sample has about 130,000 clones; roughly three quarters are singletons. The germline V gene has CDR1 SGHNT and CDR2 YYREEE (reference sequence). V shed 2 bases, J shed 2 bases, and the junction held 3 bases outside the gene matches. This CDR3 comprises 16 residues. The genes are TRBV5-4 and TRBJ2-6, with TRBD1 identical over 8 bases. Sequenced input: PBMCs. The TCR was taken from a young man in good health and CMV-seronegative. CDR3: CASSLNRGAGANVLTF. The CDR3 DNA sequence: TGTGCCAGCAGCTTAAACAGGGGGGCTGGGGCCAACGTCCTGACTTTC.